The clone carrying this TCR beta chain was counted ten times or more. Unmatched junction bases numbered 11, after V lost 7 bases and J lost 2 bases. The CDR3 consists of 15 residues. The germline gives CDR1 SGHRS, CDR2 YFSETQ. Amplified TCR beta CDR3 regions came from RNA transcripts. First-round RT-PCR with HTBI primers amplified the TCR CDR3 region. TCRdb re-called the multiplex PCR reads with MiXCR, one entry per CDR3 protein. The sample records 94,000 or so distinct CDR3 sequences, about half being singletons. The data were obtained in a study of T cells in Graves' hyperthyroidism and ophthalmopathy. For the study at large: Peripheral blood was acquired at first diagnosis, ahead of any therapy whatsoever.

The TCR originated in a woman in her thirties or forties with Graves' hyperthyroidism. The J gene is TRBJ1-2, the V gene TRBV5-1; 7 positions match TRBD1. Sequencing was performed on blood. CDR3 nucleotide sequence: TGCGCCAGCTATTCGTGGACAGGCAAGAACTATGGCTACACCTTC. As protein: CASYSWTGKNYGYTF.